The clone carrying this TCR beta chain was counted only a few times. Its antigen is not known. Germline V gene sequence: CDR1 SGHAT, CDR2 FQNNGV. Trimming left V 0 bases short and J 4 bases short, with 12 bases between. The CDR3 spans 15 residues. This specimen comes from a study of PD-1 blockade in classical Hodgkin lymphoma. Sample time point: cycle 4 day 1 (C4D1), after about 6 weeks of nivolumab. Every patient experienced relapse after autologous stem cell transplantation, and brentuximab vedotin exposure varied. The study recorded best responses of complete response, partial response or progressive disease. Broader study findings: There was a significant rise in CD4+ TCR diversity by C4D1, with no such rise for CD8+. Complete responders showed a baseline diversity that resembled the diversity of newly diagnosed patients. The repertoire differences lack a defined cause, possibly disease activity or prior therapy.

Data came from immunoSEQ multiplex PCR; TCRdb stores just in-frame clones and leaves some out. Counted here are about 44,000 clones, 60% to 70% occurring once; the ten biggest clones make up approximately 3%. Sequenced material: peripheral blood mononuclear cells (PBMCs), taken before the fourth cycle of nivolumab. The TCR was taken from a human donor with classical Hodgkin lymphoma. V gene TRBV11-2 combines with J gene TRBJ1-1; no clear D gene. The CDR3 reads CASSLDSRPGTEAFF. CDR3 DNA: TGTGCCAGCAGCTTAGATTCCAGGCCGGGCACTGAAGCTTTCTTT. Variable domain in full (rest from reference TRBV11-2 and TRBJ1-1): EAGVAQSPRYKIIEKRQSVAFWCNPISGHATLYWYQQILGQGPKLLIQFQNNGVVDDSQLPKDRFSAERLKGVDSTLKIQPAKLEDSAVYLCASSLDSRPGTEAFFGQGTRLTVV.